In its sample, the clone carrying this T cell receptor (beta chain) was seen many times. Its antigen is as yet unknown. These data originate in a study of T-cell reconstitution after alpha-beta-depleted transplantation in children. The study's findings and limits: By one year post-transplant, T-cell counts and diversity largely arose from T cells that were newly produced.

This sample's TCRbeta library carried unique molecular identifier barcodes. TCRdb re-derived calls from the PCR reads in MiXCR, one entry per CDR3 protein. Here the sample spans some 350,000 distinct CDR3 sequences, 15% to 20% being singletons. V was pared by 7 bases and J by 0 bases, with 21 bases between. This CDR3 has 17 amino acids. The receptor comes from a male patient aged 2 to 10 who had a stem cell transplant for acute lymphoblastic leukemia, so the T cells may come from the graft donor. The chain employs TRBV12-3 or TRBV12-4 and TRBJ1-1, with D perhaps matching TRBD1 (5 bases). The sequences come from PBMCs, mostly from graft donor cells, collected 360 days after TCRalphabeta/CD19-depleted stem cell transplant. The CDR3 DNA follows: TGTGCCAGCACTCTCCGGGGCCAAACAATTATGAACACTGAAGCTTTCTTT. It yields the protein CASTLRGQTIMNTEAFF.